This T cell receptor beta chain was documented in a study of cytomegalovirus exposure and HLA in healthy donors. Points on this clone: No antigen is known for it.

The donors, nominally healthy at sampling, likely had unrecorded immune exposures. V was cut by 5 bases and J by 6 bases, with 22 bases left in between. This CDR3 is 15 amino acids long. CDR1 is SQVTM and CDR2 is ANQGSEA in the germline V gene. Broader study findings: Owing to their indistinguishability, certain V segments, notably TRBV6-2 and TRBV6-3, were excluded. HLA allele associations emerged for about 18,000 TCR beta sequences in a later analysis, at 0.05 false discovery rate. An analysis that came later showed most CMV-associated TCR beta chains appearing HLA-restricted.

The PCR ran on 60 Vbeta and 13 Jbeta primers. Assay: immunoSEQ multiplex PCR; the TCRdb copy retains only in-frame clones and omits some. The sample yields 100,000 to 150,000 clones, of which the top ten take up 1%. This chain uses TRBV29-1 with TRBJ1-1; TRBD1 might be the D (5 bases). Input material: PBMCs. The source of this sequence is a man younger than 35 in good health and CMV-seronegative. CDR3 sequence reads: CSVSLDPWGIAEAFF. CDR3 bases: TGCAGCGTTTCCCTCGATCCGTGGGGCATCGCTGAAGCTTTCTTT.